A single sample gave rise to the 21 T cell receptor beta chains below, sequenced in a study of neoadjuvant anti-PD-1 for oral cavity cancer. Sequencing was performed with immunoSEQ multiplex PCR; in TCRdb, only in-frame clones are kept and a portion is missing. The sample has about 13,000 clones, roughly two thirds seen once. Source: PBMCs, taken before nivolumab (anti-PD-1) treatment. These receptors originate from a person aged 35-79 years with oral cavity squamous cell carcinoma.

As DNA, the CDR3 is TGCGCCAGCAGAAACCCGACAGGGCGAACTGAAGCTTTCTTT. Amino acids: CASRNPTGRTEAFF. V gene TRBV5-1 combines with J gene TRBJ1-1; 7 bases align to TRBD1. Germline V CDR1 and CDR2: SGHRS, YFSETQ. The CDR3 has 14 residues. With 5 bases clipped from V and 5 bases from J, the junction kept 9 bases outside the gene matches.

The rearrangement links TRBV25-1 to TRBJ2-2, with D possibly being TRBD1 (6 bases). Germline CDR1 and CDR2: MGHDK and SYGVNS. Trimming left V 11 bases short and J 5 bases short, with 18 bases between. The CDR3 extends over 14 amino acids. CDR3 region: CAGGPGQRTGELFF. The CDR3 DNA reads as TGTGCCGGGGGTCCTGGACAGAGGACCGGGGAGCTGTTTTTT.

The gene calls are TRBV14 and TRBJ2-2; D remains ambiguous. The CDR3 contains 17 residues. Trimming shortened V by 0 bases and J by 3 bases, and 14 bases separated the two germline ends. Germline V gene lookup returns CDR1 SGHDN and CDR2 FVKESK. CDR3 residues: CASSQDKSPGYTGELFF. CDR3 DNA: TGTGCCAGCAGCCAAGATAAATCTCCGGGCTACACCGGGGAGCTGTTTTTT.

The chain links TRBV10-3 to TRBJ2-3, with D tentatively TRBD1 (5 bases). Trimming removed 4 bases from V and 0 bases from J, with 14 bases in between. CDR1 is ENHRY, CDR2 SYGVKD, per germline. The CDR3 sequence is 16 residues long. The CDR3 nucleotides are TGTGCCATCAGTGGGGGCGCTATCTCTAGCACAGATACGCAGTATTTT. Its protein is CAISGGAISSTDTQYF.

CDR3 sequence: CASSVALQGVGNTIYF. As DNA, the CDR3 is TGTGCCAGCAGCGTAGCTCTACAGGGTGTTGGAAACACCATATATTTT. This chain links TRBV9 with TRBJ1-3; possible D gene TRBD1, 6 bases. V was clipped by 0 bases and J by 3 bases, with 13 bases between them. Germline loops: CDR1 SGDLS, CDR2 YYNGEE. The CDR3 length is 16 residues. Complete variable domain (other parts from reference TRBV9 and TRBJ1-3): DSGVTQTPKHLITATGQRVTLRCSPRSGDLSVYWYQQSLDQGLQFLIQYYNGEERAKGNILERFSAQQFPDLHSELNLSSLELGDSALYFCASSVALQGVGNTIYFGEGSWLTVV.

V is TRBV20-1 and J is TRBJ2-4; D unclear. Trimming cost V 6 bases and J 5 bases, with 5 bases left between them. The CDR3 has 10 residues. Germline lookup yields CDR1 DFQATT and CDR2 SNEGSKA (reference sequence). CDR3 in amino acids: CSAQQNIQYF. CDR3 nucleotides: TGCAGTGCCCAACAAAACATTCAGTACTTC.

This clone was counted a few times. This chain uses TRBV5-6 with TRBJ1-6; D might be TRBD1 (6 bases). With 5 bases removed from V and 7 bases from J, the gap between germline ends came to 16 bases. From germline, CDR1 is SGHDT and CDR2 YYEEEE. CDR3 length: 15 amino acids. CDR3 protein: CASSPGGRGNSPLHF. For the CDR3, the DNA is TGTGCCAGCAGTCCTGGGGGGCGGGGCAATTCACCCCTCCACTTT.

The V call is TRBV7-7, the J call TRBJ2-2; D is unclear. The CDR3 consists of 13 residues. V gave up 5 bases and J gave up 5 bases, with 9 bases separating them. Germline CDR1 and CDR2: SSHAT and FNYEAQ (reference sequence). CDR3 coding DNA: TGTGCCAGCAGCCCCATTGAGACCGGGGAGCTGTTTTTT. It codes for CASSPIETGELFF.

V usage is TRBV11-2 and J usage is TRBJ2-1; 8 bases line up with TRBD2. The germline V gene has CDR1 SGHAT and CDR2 FQNNGV. This CDR3 comprises 18 residues. J gave up 0 bases and V 5 bases, and 12 bases lay outside the gene matches. CDR3 residues: CASSPISGTLTSYNEQFF. The CDR3 bases are TGTGCCAGCAGCCCCATTAGCGGGACCTTAACCTCCTACAATGAGCAGTTCTTC.

The chain joins TRBV6-1 to TRBJ1-1, with TRBD1 matching over 7 bases. This CDR3 has 15 amino acids. Germline CDR1 is MNHNS and CDR2 is SASEGT. V trimming: 7 bases; J trimming: 1 base; junction bases outside the gene matches: 9. CDR3 DNA sequence: TGTGCCAGCATCCAAGACAGGGCATGGAACACTGAAGCTTTCTTT. This translates into CASIQDRAWNTEAFF.

The chain combines TRBV30 with TRBJ2-6; no clear D. The CDR3 spans 13 residues. Per the germline V gene, CDR1 is GTSNPN and CDR2 is SVGIG (reference sequence). V was pared by 3 bases and J by 5 bases, with 8 bases between. The CDR3 region is CAWSPDRANVLTF. CDR3 DNA: TGTGCCTGGAGCCCTGACAGGGCCAACGTCCTGACTTTC.

Of note for this clone: One end of the junction fails to match germline, which may point to a read error. For the CDR3, the DNA is TGTGCCAGCAGCTTATCGGTTTTTGATAATTGGCACTTC. Its translation: CASSLSVFDNWHF. This chain links TRBV11-2 with TRBJ2-7; D not certain. CDR3 length: 13 residues. Germline V gene data show CDR1 as SGHAT and CDR2 as FQNNGV. Full variable domain (rest looked up from reference TRBV11-2 and TRBJ2-7): EAGVAQSPRYKIIEKRQSVAFWCNPISGHATLYWYQQILGQGPKLLIQFQNNGVVDDSQLPKDRFSAERLKGVDSTLKIQPAKLEDSAVYLCASSLSVFDNWHFGPGTRLTVT.

This sequence joins TRBV5-4 and TRBJ2-1, with 11 bases matching TRBD2. V dropped 0 bases and J dropped 7; count of bases not matched to a gene: 3. CDR1 is SGHNT, CDR2 YYREEE, per germline (reference sequence). This CDR3 spans 15 amino acids. The CDR3 bases are TGTGCCAGCAGCTTGGCTCTAGCGGGGGGTAATGAGCAGTTCTTC. It encodes CASSLALAGGNEQFF.

The chain joins TRBV7-9 to TRBJ1-5, with D hard to call. The CDR3 has 13 residues. CDR1 and CDR2 (germline): SEHNR, FQNEAQ (reference sequence). V lost 0 bases, J lost 0 bases, and 0 bases lay in between. CDR3 amino acids: CASSLASNQPQHF. The CDR3 DNA follows: TGTGCCAGCAGCTTAGCTAGCAATCAGCCCCAGCATTTT.

This rearrangement joins TRBV7-9 to TRBJ2-1, with 10 bases identical to TRBD1. Trimming at V came to 11 bases and at J to 4 bases, leaving 23 bases not matched to a gene. The CDR3 contains 19 residues. Germline V gene lookup returns CDR1 SEHNR and CDR2 FQNEAQ (reference sequence). The CDR3 nucleotides read TGTGCCTACCACCGCGGGACAGGGGACGGATGGGACGATTACAATGAGCAGTTCTTC. Its protein is CAYHRGTGDGWDDYNEQFF.

The sample holds a few counts of this clone. The chain carries TRBV6-5 and TRBJ2-1; no clear D gene. V dropped 2 bases and J dropped 9 bases, with 14 bases sitting between them. This CDR3 is built from 14 residues. The germline V gene encodes CDR1 MNHEY and CDR2 SVGAGI. The CDR3 DNA is TGTGCCAGCAGTTACGACCGAAAGCCCCTTGAGCAGTTCTTC. Its translation: CASSYDRKPLEQFF.

This clone has just a few counts. The chain is built from TRBV7-9 and TRBJ2-7; tentative D call: TRBD1 (6 bases). The V end was cut by 1 base, the J end by 3 bases, with 7 bases between. Germline assignment: CDR1 SEHNR and CDR2 FQNEAQ (reference sequence). There are 13 residues in the CDR3. In DNA, the CDR3 is TGTGCCAGCAGCTTAGGACAGGACTACGAGCAGTACTTC. It codes for CASSLGQDYEQYF.

This clone is termed large. This chain joins TRBV6-4 and TRBJ2-3; perhaps TRBD2 as D (5 bases). The V gene lost 3 bases and the J gene lost 0 bases, with 13 bases spanning the gap. Germline-derived CDR1 and CDR2 are MRHNA and SNTAGT. CDR3 length equals 16 residues. This CDR3 reads CASSEEAGSSTDTQYF. The CDR3 bases are TGTGCCAGCAGTGAAGAGGCGGGCTCTAGCACAGATACGCAGTATTTT.

The chain combines TRBV9 with TRBJ1-1; 7 bases align to TRBD1. The germline V gene has CDR1 SGDLS and CDR2 YYNGEE. V dropped 0 bases and J dropped 3; count of bases not matched to a gene: 11. The CDR3 is 17 residues long. The DNA for the CDR3 is TGTGCCAGCAGCGTAGTCCCCCCCGGGACAGCACACACTGAAGCTTTCTTT. It codes for CASSVVPPGTAHTEAFF.

V is TRBV5-1 and J is TRBJ2-7; 12 nucleotides agree with TRBD2. Germline V gene sequence: CDR1 SGHRS, CDR2 YFSETQ. The CDR3 has 15 residues. The V segment lost 4 bases and the J segment 4 bases; nucleotides outside the gene matches: 6. The CDR3 spells CASSPWTSGTYEQYF. The CDR3 DNA sequence: TGCGCCAGCAGCCCCTGGACTAGCGGGACGTACGAGCAGTACTTC.

The rearrangement uses TRBV10-3 and TRBJ2-7, with TRBD2 matching over 10 bases. CDR1 and CDR2 (germline): ENHRY, SYGVKD. The CDR3 has 14 residues. Trimming took 1 base from V and 5 from J; bases not matched to a gene: 2. The CDR3 sequence is CAISEWSGRDEQYF. In DNA, the CDR3 is TGTGCCATCAGTGAGTGGAGCGGGAGGGACGAGCAGTACTTC.